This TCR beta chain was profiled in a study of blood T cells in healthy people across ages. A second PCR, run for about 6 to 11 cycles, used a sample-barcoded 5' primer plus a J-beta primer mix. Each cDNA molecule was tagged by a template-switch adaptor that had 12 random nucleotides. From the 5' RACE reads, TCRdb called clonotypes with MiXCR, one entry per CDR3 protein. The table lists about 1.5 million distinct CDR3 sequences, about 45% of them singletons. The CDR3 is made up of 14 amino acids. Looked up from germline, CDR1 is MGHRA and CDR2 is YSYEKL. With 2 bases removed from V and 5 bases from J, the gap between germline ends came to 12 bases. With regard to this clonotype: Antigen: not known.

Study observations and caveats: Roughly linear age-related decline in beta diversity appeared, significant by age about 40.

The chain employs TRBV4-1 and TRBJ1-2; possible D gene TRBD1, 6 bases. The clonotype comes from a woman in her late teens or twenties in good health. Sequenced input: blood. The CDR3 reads CASSQTTGTYGYTF. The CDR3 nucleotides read TGCGCCAGCAGCCAAACGACAGGAACATATGGCTACACCTTC.